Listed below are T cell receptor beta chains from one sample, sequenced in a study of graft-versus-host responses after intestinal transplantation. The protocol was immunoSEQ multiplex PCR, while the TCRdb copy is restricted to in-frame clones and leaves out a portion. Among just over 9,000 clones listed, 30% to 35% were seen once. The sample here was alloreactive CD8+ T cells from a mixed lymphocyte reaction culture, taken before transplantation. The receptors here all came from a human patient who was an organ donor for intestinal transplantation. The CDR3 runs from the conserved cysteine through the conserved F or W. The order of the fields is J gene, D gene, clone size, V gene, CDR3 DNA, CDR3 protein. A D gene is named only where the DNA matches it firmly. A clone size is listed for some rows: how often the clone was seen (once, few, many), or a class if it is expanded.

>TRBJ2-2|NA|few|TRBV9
TGTGCCAGCAGCGTAGGAAATCAGGCTTACACCGGGGAGCTGTTTTTT
CASSVGNQAYTGELFF
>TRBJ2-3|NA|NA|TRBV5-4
TGTGCCAGCAGTCCTAATAGCGTCACAGATACGCAGTATTTT
CASSPNSVTDTQYF
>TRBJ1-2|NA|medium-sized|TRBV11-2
TGTGCCAGCAGCTTTAACTTGAGAAACTATGGCTACACCTTC
CASSFNLRNYGYTF
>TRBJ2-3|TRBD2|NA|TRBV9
TGTGCCAGCAGCGTAGAGGGTAGCGGGATCTCCCAAGATACGCAGTATTTT
CASSVEGSGISQDTQYF
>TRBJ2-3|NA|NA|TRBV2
TGTGCCAGCAGTGTGATCTTATTAGCGGTGGAGACAGATACGCAGTATTTT
CASSVILLAVETDTQYF
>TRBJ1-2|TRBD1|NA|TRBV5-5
TGTGCCAGCAGCTCTGGACAGGGGGTTAGCTATGGCTACACCTTC
CASSSGQGVSYGYTF
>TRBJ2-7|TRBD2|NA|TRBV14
TGTGCCAGCAGCCTCCCCCGACTAGCCCCTAGTTCCTACGAGCAGTACTTC
CASSLPRLAPSSYEQYF
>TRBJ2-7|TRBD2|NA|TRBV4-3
TGCGCCAGCAGCCAAGGTAGACTCCGGGGGGATGAGCAGTACTTC
CASSQGRLRGDEQYF
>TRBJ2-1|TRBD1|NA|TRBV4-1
TGCGCCAGCAGCCTACTCCCGGGACAGGGGAATGAGCAGTTCTTC
CASSLLPGQGNEQFF
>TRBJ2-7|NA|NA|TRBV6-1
TGTGCCAGCAGTTCCGAGTCCGGGGGCTCCTACGAGCAGTACTTC
CASSSESGGSYEQYF
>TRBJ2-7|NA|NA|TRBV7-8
TGTGCCAGCAGCTTACGCAGGGCCTACGAGCAGTACTTC
CASSLRRAYEQYF
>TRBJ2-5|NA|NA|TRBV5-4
TGTGCCAGCAGCTTGGCCCGGGGGGACAGGCCGAACCAGAGAGGTGACTTC
CASSLARGDRPNQRGDF
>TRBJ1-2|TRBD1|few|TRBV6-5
TGTGCCAGCAGTGGGGGACAGGACCAAGGCTACACCTTC
CASSGGQDQGYTF
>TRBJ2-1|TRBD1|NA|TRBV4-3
TGCGCCAGCAGCCGGGACAGGGGGCAGGATGAGCAGTTCTTC
CASSRDRGQDEQFF
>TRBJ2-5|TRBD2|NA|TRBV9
TGTGCCAGCAGCGTAGAGCGGGAGCCGGGGGAGACCCAGTACTTC
CASSVEREPGETQYF
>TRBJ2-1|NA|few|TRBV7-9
TGTGCCAGCAGCTCCCCCCTAGCGATTTACAATGAGCAGTTCTTC
CASSSPLAIYNEQFF
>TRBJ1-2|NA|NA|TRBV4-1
TGCGCCAGCAGCCAAGATGTACCAGGGAAAATTGGCTACACCTTC
CASSQDVPGKIGYTF
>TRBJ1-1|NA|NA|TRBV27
TGTGCCAGCAGTTTGACCACAGGGAATGAAGCTTTCTTT
CASSLTTGNEAFF
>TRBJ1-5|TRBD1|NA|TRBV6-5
TGTGCCAGCAGCCCGGGGACAGGTCCCAATCAGCCCCAGCATTTT
CASSPGTGPNQPQHF
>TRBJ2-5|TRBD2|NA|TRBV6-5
TGTGCCAGCAGTACTAGCGGGGGGGGAGGCGAGACCCAGTACTTC
CASSTSGGGGETQYF
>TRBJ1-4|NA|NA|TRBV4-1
TGCGCCAGCAGCCGTCGAGGGAGGGGCCCGCCCTGGGAAAAACTGTTTTTT
CASSRRGRGPPWEKLFF
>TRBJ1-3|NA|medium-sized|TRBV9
TGTGCCAGCAGCGTAGGAGACACGGCCGGAAACACCATATATTTT
CASSVGDTAGNTIYF
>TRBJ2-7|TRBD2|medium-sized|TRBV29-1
TGCAGCGCCCTGGGAGGGTCTAACTACGAGCAGTACTTC
CSALGGSNYEQYF
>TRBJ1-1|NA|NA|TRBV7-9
TGTGCCAGCAGCTCAGAAGTATGGACTGAAACTTTCTTT
CASSSEVWTETFF
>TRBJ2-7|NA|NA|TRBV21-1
TGTGCCAGCATCGAACCGGGACAGGGCTACGAGCAGTACTTC
CASIEPGQGYEQYF
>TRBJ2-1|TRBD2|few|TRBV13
TGTGCCAGCGAGGGGGGCGGGAGGGCCATCAATGAGCAGTTCTTC
CASEGGGRAINEQFF
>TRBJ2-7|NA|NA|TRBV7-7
TGTGCTAGCAGCTTAGCGGCAGGGTCCTACGAGCAGTACTTC
CASSLAAGSYEQYF
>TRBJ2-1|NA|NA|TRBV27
TGTGCCAGCAGTTTAATCGGGAATGAGCAGTTCTTC
CASSLIGNEQFF